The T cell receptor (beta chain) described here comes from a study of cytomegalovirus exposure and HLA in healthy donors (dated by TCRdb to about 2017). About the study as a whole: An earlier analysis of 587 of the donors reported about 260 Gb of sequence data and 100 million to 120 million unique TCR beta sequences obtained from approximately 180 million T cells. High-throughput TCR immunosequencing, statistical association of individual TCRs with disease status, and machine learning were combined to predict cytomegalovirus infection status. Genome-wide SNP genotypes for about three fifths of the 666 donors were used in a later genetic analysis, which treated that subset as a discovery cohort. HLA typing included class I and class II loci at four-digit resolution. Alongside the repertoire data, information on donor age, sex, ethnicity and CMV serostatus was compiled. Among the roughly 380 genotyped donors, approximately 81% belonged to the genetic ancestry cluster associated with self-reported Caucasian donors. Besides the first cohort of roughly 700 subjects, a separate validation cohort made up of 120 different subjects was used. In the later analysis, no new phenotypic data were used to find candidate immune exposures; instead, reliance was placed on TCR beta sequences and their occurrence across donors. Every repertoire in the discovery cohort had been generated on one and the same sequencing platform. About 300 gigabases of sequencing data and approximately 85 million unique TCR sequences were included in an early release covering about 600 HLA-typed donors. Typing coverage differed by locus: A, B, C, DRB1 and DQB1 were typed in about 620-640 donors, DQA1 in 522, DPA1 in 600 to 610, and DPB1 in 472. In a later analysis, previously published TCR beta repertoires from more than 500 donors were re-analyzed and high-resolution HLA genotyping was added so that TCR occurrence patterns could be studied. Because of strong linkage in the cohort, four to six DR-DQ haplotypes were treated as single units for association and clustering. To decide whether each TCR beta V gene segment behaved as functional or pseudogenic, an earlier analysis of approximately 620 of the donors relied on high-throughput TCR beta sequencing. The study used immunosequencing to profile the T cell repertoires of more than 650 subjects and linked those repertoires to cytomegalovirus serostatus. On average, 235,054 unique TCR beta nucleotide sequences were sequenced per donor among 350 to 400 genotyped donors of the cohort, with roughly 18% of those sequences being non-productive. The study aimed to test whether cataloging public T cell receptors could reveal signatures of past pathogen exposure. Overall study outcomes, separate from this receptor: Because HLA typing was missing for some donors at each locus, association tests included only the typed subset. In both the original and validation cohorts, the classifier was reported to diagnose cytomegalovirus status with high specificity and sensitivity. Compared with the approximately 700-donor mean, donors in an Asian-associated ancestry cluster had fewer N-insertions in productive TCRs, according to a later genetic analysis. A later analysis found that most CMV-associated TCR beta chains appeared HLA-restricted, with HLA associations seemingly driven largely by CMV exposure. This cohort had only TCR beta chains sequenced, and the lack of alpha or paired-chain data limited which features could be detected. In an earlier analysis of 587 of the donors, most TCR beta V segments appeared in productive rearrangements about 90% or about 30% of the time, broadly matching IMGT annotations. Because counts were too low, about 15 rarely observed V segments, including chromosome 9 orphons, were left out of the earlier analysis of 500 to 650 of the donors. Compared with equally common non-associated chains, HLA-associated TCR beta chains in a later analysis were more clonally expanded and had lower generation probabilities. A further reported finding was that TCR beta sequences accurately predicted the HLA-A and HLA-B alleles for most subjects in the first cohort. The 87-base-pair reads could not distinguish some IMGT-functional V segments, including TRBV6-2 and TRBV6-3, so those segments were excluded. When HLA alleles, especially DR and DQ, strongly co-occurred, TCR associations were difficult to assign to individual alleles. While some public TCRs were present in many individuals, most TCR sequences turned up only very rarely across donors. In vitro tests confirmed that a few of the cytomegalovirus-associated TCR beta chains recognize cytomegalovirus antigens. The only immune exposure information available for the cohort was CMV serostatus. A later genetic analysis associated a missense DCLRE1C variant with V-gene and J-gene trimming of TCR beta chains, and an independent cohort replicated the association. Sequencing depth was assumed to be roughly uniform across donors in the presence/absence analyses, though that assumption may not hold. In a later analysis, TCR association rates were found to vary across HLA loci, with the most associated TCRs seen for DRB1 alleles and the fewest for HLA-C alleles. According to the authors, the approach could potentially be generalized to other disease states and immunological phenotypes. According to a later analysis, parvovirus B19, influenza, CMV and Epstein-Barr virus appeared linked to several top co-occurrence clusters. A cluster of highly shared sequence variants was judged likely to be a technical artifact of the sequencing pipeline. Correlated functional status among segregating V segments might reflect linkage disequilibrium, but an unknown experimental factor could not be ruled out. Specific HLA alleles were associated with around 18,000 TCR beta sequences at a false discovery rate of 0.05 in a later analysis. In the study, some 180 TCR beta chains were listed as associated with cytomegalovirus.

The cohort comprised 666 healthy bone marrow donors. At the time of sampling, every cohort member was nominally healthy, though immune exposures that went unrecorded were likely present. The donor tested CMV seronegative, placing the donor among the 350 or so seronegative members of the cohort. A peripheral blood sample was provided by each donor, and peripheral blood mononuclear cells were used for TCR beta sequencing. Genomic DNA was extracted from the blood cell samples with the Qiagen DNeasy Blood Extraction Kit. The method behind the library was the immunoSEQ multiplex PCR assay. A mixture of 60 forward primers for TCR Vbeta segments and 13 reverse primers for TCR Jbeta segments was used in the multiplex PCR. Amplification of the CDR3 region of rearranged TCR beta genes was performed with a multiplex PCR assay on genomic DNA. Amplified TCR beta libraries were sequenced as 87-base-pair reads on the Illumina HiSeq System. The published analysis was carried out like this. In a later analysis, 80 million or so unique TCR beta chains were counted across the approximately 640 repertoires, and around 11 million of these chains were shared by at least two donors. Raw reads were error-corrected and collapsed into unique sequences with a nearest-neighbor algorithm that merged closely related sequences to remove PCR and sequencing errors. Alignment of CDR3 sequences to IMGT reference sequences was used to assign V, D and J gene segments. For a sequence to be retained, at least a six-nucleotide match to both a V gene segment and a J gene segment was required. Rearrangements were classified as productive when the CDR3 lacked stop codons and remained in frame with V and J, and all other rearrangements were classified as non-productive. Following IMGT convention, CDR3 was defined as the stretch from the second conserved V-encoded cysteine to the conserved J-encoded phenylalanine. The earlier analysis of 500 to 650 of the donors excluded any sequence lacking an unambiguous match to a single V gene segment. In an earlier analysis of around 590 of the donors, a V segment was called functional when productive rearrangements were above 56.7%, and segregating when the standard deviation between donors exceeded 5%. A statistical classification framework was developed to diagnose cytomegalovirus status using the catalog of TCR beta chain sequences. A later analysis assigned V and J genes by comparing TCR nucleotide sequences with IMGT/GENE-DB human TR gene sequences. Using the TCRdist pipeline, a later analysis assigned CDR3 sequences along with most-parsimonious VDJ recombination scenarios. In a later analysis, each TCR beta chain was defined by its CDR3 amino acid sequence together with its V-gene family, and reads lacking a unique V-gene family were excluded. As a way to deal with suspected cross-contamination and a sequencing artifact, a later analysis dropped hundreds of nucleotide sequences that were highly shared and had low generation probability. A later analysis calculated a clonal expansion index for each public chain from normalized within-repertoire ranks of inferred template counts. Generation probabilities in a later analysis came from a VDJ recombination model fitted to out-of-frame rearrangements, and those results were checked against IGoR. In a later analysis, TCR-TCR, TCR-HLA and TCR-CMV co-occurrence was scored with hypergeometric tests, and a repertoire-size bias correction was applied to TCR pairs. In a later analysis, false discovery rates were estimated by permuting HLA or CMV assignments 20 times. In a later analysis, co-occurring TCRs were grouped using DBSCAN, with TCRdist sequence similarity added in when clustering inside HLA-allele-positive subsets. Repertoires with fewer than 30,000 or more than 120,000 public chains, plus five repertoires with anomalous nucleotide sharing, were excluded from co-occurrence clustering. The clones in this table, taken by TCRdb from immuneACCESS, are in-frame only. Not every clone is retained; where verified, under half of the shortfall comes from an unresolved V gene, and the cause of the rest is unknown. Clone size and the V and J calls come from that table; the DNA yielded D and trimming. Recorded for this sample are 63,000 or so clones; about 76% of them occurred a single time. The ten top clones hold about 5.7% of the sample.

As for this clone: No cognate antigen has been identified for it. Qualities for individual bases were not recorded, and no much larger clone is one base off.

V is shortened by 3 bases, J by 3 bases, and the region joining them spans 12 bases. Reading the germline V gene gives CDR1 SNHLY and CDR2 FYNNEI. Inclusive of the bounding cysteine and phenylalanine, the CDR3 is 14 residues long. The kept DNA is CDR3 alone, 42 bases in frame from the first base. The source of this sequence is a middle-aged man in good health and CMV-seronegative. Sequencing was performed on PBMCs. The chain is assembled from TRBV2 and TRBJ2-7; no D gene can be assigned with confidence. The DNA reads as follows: TGTGCCAGCAGTGAGTACGGATACAGCTACGAGCAGTACTTC. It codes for CASSEYGYSYEQYF.